This T cell receptor (beta chain) was recovered during a study of patients and donors after allogeneic stem cell transplantation. The V end was cut by 1 base, the J end by 0 bases, with 8 bases between. CDR1 is SGDLS and CDR2 is YYNGEE in the germline V gene. CDR3 length: 14 residues. TCRdb reanalysed the RT-PCR reads using MiXCR and keeps one entry per CDR3 protein. The sample has over 150,000 distinct CDR3 sequences, over 25% seen once. The sequenced sample was blood, either unsorted or a sorted T cell fraction (not recorded which). V is TRBV9 and J is TRBJ2-7, with D unresolved. This receptor was obtained from a human donor who was either an allogeneic HSCT recipient or a stem cell or donor lymphocyte infusion donor (not recorded which). It is not recorded whose cells these are; they may come from a transplant donor. The CDR3 nucleotides read TGTGCCAGCAGCGTATGGGAAAACTCCTACGAGCAGTACTTC. Protein sequence: CASSVWENSYEQYF.